Judged by abundance, the clone carrying this T cell receptor (beta chain) is medium-sized. Antigen: not known. The CDR3 end falls 3 residues outside the read, so it is completed with the germline J gene. The V and J ends lost 5 bases and 3 bases respectively, with 16 bases between them. Germline CDR1 is LNHNV and CDR2 is YYDKDF (reference sequence). This CDR3 has 15 amino acids. Aged roughly 8 to 65 years, CVID subjects averaged about 42 years old. Patients and controls were mostly of Caucasian heritage. Each donor provided about 5 to 8.5 ml of heparinized whole blood. This sample was taken from a study of T cell clonality in common variable immunodeficiency. Study conclusions and caveats: Fewer deletions and N-nucleotide insertions were reportedly seen in common variable immunodeficiency TCR beta sequences. What drives increased CVID clonality needs T cell subpopulation sequencing.

Clones were read by immunoSEQ multiplex PCR, and TCRdb kept only the in-frame ones, dropping some. The data show 30,000 to 35,000 clones, with none appearing a single time. The receptor was isolated from a human donor with common variable immunodeficiency. The gene calls are TRBV15 and TRBJ1-2; D is uncertain. Sequencing was carried out using peripheral blood mononuclear cells. CDR3 DNA, as far as it was read: TGTGCCACCAGCGACGACACAGCCCTCCACTATGGC. Its translation: CATSDDTALHYG. The CDR3 reads in full as CATSDDTALHYGYTF.